Shown below are 5 T cell receptor beta chains from a single sample sequenced in a study of blood T cells in healthy people across ages. It was with a sample-barcoded 5' primer and a J-beta primer mix that a second PCR of about 7 to 12 cycles was run. A single record per CDR3 protein comes from TCRdb applying MiXCR to the 5' RACE reads. The table lists about 1.8 million distinct CDR3 sequences, around 48% of them singletons, with 2.1% in the top ten. Sample: blood. The origin of the receptors is a woman between 35 and 50 years old in good health.

The chain is built from TRBV2 and TRBJ2-1, with 8 bases identical to TRBD2. CDR3 length equals 16 residues. Germline V gene data show CDR1 as SNHLY and CDR2 as FYNNEI. With V trimmed by 3 bases and J by 13 bases, 17 bases remained unmatched. The CDR3 is CASSDIRANSGGTQFF. The CDR3 nucleotides are TGTGCCAGCAGTGATATCAGGGCGAACTCGGGGGGGACCCAGTTCTTC. The complete variable domain, with remaining parts taken from reference TRBV2 and TRBJ2-1, reads EPEVTQTPSHQVTQMGQEVILRCVPISNHLYFYWYRQILGQKVEFLVSFYNNEISEKSEIFDDQFSVERPDGSNFTLKIRSTKLEDSAMYFCASSDIRANSGGTQFFGPGTRLTVL.

This clonotype was detected only once. The rearrangement links TRBV11-2 to TRBJ2-1; TRBD2 matches at 11 bases. The germline V gene has CDR1 SGHAT and CDR2 FQNNGV. This CDR3 is built from 16 residues. V shed 5 bases, J shed 5 bases, and the junction held 8 bases outside the gene matches. CDR3 loop: CASSKELAGENNEQFF. The CDR3 region has the DNA TGTGCCAGCAGCAAGGAACTAGCGGGGGAAAACAATGAGCAGTTCTTC. Filled out from reference TRBV11-2 and TRBJ2-1, the complete variable domain reads EAGVAQSPRYKIIEKRQSVAFWCNPISGHATLYWYQQILGQGPKLLIQFQNNGVVDDSQLPKDRFSAERLKGVDSTLKIQPAKLEDSAVYLCASSKELAGENNEQFFGPGTRLTVL.

This rearrangement joins TRBV28 to TRBJ1-1; D uncertain. Germline V gene data show CDR1 as MDHEN and CDR2 as SYDVKM. V was trimmed by 7 bases and J by 0 bases, leaving 9 bases between them. This CDR3 spans 13 amino acids. The CDR3 DNA reads TGTGCCAGCATTGGCACGGTGAACACTGAAGCTTTCTTT. This gives the protein CASIGTVNTEAFF.

This clonotype was counted between two and nine times. The chain joins TRBV7-2 to TRBJ2-5; 9 nucleotides agree with TRBD2. Germline V gives CDR1 SGHTA, CDR2 FQGNSA. CDR3 length: 16 amino acids. The V and J ends lost 1 base and 2 bases, in that order; junction bases with no gene match: 5. CDR3 in amino acids: CASSLDLAGRQETQYF. The CDR3 DNA follows: TGTGCCAGCAGCTTAGATCTAGCGGGGAGGCAAGAGACCCAGTACTTC.

The CDR3 spells CASSLEISGPYEQYF. CDR3 in DNA: TGTGCCAGCAGCTTAGAGATCAGCGGACCCTACGAGCAGTACTTC. The chain employs TRBV11-2 and TRBJ2-4; TRBD2 might be the D (5 bases). The J call is in doubt because the DNA end fits TRBJ2-7 better. The germline V gene encodes CDR1 SGHAT and CDR2 FQNNGV. The CDR3 consists of 15 residues.